The entry that follows covers one T cell receptor (beta chain) sequence. Method: immunoSEQ multiplex PCR; TCRdb's copy keeps in-frame clones and lacks some. The table includes more than 900,000 clones, 75% to 80% detected once. CDR1 is ENHRY, CDR2 SYGVKD, per germline. This CDR3 has 15 amino acids. The ends were cut back, 3 bases at V and 4 bases at J, with 16 bases in the middle. This sample is drawn from a study of shared clonotypes between healthy human individuals. The chain uses TRBV10-3 and TRBJ2-7; D possibly corresponds to TRBD2 (5 bases). The clonotype originates from a man younger than 35 in good health. Some clones in this sample may be carry-over from other donors' samples. The sample taken for sequencing was memory CD4+ T cells from PBMCs. The subset is: CD45RA-negative fraction. Here the CDR3 reads CAISERSGKGYEQYF. Here the CDR3 DNA reads TGTGCCATCAGTGAAAGGAGCGGCAAGGGATACGAGCAGTACTTC.